This TCR beta chain came from a study of T cells after yellow fever vaccination. There are many counts of this clonotype. This CDR3 has 17 amino acids. Germline V gene sequence: CDR1 DFQATT, CDR2 SNEGSKA (reference sequence). V lost 3 bases and J lost 0, with 19 bases in between. Each CDR3 protein gets one entry after TCRdb re-called the 5' RACE reads with MiXCR. The sample has over 150,000 distinct CDR3 sequences, around 7.2% seen once. The sample was CD4+ T cells sorted from PBMCs, taken 5 days after the first yellow fever vaccination. The TCR comes from a man aged 18 to 29 who received the YFV17D yellow fever vaccine. The V gene is TRBV20-1, the J gene TRBJ2-3, with unresolved D. CDR3 sequence reads: CSARALRAAASTDTQYF. The CDR3 DNA reads as TGCAGTGCTAGGGCCCTAAGGGCAGCCGCTAGCACAGATACGCAGTATTTT.